This TCR beta chain was identified in a study of T cells in Graves' hyperthyroidism and ophthalmopathy. Study findings and constraints: Ophthalmopathy onset followed model prediction by a median around six months.

In the case of this clonotype: Its antigen is not known.

Clinical symptoms, serum thyroxine, TRAb, thyroid ultrasound and orbital computed tomography established diagnosis. Amplification targeted TCR beta CDR3 regions from RNA transcripts. Carried out on the TCR CDR3, a first-round RT-PCR used the HTBI primer set. One entry per CDR3 protein, called by TCRdb with MiXCR from the multiplex PCR reads. The data show hundreds of thousands of distinct CDR3 sequences, just over 35% seen once. The V and J ends lost 6 bases and 2 bases, in that order; junction bases with no gene match: 7. The CDR3 is 16 amino acids. Per the germline V gene, CDR1 is DFQATT and CDR2 is SNEGSKA (reference sequence).

The V gene is TRBV20-1, the J gene TRBJ2-3; 14 bases fit TRBD2. Sequenced input: blood. The TCR was taken from a middle-aged woman with Graves' hyperthyroidism. The CDR3 sequence is CSAGLAGGTLTDTQYF. CDR3 DNA sequence: TGCAGTGCCGGACTAGCGGGGGGCACCCTCACAGATACGCAGTATTTT.